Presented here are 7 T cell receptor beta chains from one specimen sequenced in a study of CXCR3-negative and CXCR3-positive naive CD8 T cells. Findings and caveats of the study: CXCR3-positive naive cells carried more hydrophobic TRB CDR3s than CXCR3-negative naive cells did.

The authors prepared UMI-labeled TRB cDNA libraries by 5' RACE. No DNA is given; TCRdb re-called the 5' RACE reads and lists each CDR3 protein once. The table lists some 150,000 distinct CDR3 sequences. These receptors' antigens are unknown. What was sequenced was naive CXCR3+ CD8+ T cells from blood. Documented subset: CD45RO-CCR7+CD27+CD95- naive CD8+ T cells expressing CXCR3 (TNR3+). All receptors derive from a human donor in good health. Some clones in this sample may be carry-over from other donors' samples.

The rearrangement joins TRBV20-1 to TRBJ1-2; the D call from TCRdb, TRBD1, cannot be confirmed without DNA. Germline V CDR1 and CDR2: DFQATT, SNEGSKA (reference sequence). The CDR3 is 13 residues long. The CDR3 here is CSDLPGTGPGYTF.

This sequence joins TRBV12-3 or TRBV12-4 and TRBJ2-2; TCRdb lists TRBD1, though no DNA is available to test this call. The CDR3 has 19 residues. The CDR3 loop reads CASSLTTGQKAANTGELFF.

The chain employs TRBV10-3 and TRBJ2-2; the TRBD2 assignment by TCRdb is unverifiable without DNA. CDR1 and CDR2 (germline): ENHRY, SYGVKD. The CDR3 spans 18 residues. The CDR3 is CATQPFRGGLSDAGELVF.

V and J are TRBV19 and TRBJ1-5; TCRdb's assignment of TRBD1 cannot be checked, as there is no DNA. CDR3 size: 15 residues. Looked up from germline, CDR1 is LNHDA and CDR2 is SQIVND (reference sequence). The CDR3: CASSMFRPGDQPQHF. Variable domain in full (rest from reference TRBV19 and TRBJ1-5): DGGITQSPKYLFRKEGQNVTLSCEQNLNHDAMYWYRQDPGQGLRLIYYSQIVNDFQKGDIAEGYSVSREKKESFPLTVTSAQKNPTAFYLCASSMFRPGDQPQHFGDGTRLSIL.

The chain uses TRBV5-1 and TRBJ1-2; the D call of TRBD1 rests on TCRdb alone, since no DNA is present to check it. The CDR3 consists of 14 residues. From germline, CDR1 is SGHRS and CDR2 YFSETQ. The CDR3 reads CASSPPGGLYGYTF.

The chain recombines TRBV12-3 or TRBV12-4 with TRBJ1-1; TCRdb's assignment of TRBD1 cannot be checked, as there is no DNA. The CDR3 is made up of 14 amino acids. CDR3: CASSQTGGGTEAFF.

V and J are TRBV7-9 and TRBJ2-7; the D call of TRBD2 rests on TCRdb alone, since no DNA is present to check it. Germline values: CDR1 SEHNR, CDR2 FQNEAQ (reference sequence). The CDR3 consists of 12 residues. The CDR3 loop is CASAAGTYEQYF.